This T cell receptor beta chain was sequenced during a study of beta chain features in type 1 diabetes. Study-wide points: Significant though moderate, a shortening of TCRB CDR3s appeared in all four CD4+ subsets of Type 1 diabetes patients.

V dropped 7 bases and J dropped 2 bases, with 15 bases sitting between them. The germline CDR1 and CDR2 sequences are MNHNS and SASEGT. The CDR3 has 14 residues. This clone was observed a handful of times. The target antigen is unknown. cDNA synthesis used the whole RNA isolate, giving expressed TCRB sequences. TCRdb's copy holds only in-frame clones and misses some; the assay was immunoSEQ multiplex PCR. The sample comprises roughly 350,000 clones, over 8.5% of which are singletons, and about 0.6% rests with the top ten. This clonotype was obtained from a man aged 25-45 years with type 1 diabetes. Sequencing input: central memory CD4+ T cells from blood. The gene calls are TRBV6-1 and TRBJ2-7, with D unclear. The CDR3 nucleotides read TGTGCCAGCATACTATCAGGAAGGACCTACGAGCAGTACTTC. Its protein product is CASILSGRTYEQYF.